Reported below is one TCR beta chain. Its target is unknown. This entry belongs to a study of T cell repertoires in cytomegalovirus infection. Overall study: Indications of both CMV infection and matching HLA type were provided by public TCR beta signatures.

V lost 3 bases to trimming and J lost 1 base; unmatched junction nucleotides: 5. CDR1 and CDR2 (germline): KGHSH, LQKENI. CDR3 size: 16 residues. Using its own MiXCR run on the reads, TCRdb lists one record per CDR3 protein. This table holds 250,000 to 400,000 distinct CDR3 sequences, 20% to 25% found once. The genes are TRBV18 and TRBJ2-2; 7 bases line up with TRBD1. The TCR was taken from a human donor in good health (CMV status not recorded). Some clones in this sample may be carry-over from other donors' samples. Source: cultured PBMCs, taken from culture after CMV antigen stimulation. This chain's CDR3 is CASSPKGTENTGELFF. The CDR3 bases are TGTGCCAGCTCACCGAAGGGGACAGAGAACACCGGGGAGCTGTTTTTT.